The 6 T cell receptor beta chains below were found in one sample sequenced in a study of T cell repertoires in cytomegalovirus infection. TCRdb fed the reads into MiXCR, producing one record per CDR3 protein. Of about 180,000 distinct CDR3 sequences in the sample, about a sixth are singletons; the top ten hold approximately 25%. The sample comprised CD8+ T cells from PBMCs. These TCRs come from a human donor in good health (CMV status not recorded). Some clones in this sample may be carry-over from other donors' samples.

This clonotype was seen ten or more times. The DNA for the CDR3 is TGTGCCAGCCAAGGGAATAATTCACCCCTCCACTTT. This sequence encodes CASQGNNSPLHF. The chain carries TRBV7-8 and TRBJ1-6; the D is unclear. Trimming pared 8 bases from V and 5 bases from J, leaving 7 bases between. CDR1 and CDR2 from the germline V gene are SGHVS and FQNEAQ. The CDR3 is made up of 12 amino acids.

As DNA, the CDR3 is TGTGCCAGCAGCTTGCTGGGAGAATGGACAGGGCCTGAAGCTTTCTTT. Translated: CASSLLGEWTGPEAFF. The chain joins TRBV5-5 to TRBJ1-1; TRBD1 agrees at 8 bases. Germline CDR1 reads SGHKS; CDR2 reads YYEKEE (reference sequence). The ends lost 1 base at V and 6 bases at J; junction bases unmatched: 11. There are 16 residues in the CDR3.

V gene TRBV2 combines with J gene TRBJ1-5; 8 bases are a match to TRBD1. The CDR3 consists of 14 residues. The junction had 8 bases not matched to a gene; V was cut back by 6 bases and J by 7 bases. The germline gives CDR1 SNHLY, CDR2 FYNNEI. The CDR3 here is CASSTGTGTQPQHF. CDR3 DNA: TGTGCCAGCAGCACCGGGACAGGTACACAGCCCCAGCATTTT.

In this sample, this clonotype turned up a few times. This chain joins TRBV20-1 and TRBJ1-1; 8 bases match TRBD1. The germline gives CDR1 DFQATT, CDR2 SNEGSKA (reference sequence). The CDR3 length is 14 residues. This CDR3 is CSPRQGPVNTEAFF. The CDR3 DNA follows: TGCAGCCCCAGACAGGGGCCCGTGAACACTGAAGCTTTCTTT.

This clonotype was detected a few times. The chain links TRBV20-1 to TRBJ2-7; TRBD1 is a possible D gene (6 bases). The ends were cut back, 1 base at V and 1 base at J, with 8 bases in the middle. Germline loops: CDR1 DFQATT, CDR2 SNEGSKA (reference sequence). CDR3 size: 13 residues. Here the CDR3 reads CSARAGQSYEQYF. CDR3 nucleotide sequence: TGCAGTGCTAGAGCCGGACAGTCCTACGAGCAGTACTTC.

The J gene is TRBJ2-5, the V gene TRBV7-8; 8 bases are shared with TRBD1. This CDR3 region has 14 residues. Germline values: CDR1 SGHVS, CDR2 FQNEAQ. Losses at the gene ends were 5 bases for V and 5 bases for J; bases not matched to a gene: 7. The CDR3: CASSPRTGRETQYF. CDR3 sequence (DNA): TGTGCCAGCAGCCCAAGGACAGGGAGGGAGACCCAGTACTTC. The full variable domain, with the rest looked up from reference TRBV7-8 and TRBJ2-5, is GAGVSQSPRYKVAKRGQDVALRCDPISGHVSLFWYQQALGQGPEFLTYFQNEAQLDKSGLPSDRFFAERPEGSVSTLKIQRTQQEDSAVYLCASSPRTGRETQYFGPGTRLLVL.